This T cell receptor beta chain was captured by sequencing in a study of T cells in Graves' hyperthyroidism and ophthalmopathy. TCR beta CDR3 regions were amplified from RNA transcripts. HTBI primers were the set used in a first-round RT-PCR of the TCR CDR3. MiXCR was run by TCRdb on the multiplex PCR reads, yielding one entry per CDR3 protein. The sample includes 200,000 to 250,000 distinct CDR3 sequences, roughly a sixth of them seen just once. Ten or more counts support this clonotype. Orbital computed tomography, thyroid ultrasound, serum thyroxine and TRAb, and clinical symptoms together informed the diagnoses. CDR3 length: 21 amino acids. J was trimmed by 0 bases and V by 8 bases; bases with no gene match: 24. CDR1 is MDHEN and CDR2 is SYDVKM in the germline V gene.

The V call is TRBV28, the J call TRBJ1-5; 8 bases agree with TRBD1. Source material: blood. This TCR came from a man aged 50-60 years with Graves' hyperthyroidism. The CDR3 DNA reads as TGTGCCAGCGGGATGGACAGGGAAGTCTTTGACGGACGCTATAGCAATCAGCCCCAGCATTTT. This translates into CASGMDREVFDGRYSNQPQHF.